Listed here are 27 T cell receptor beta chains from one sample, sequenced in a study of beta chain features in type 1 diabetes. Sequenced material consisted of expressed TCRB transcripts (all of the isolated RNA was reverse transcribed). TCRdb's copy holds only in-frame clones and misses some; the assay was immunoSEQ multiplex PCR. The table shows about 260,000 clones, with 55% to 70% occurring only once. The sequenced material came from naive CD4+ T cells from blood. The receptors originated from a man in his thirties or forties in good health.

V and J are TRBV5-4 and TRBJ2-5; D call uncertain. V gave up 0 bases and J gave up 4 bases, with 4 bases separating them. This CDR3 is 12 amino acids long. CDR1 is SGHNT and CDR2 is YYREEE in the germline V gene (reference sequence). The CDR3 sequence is CASSLAGETQYF. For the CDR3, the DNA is TGTGCCAGCAGCTTGGCCGGAGAGACCCAGTACTTC.

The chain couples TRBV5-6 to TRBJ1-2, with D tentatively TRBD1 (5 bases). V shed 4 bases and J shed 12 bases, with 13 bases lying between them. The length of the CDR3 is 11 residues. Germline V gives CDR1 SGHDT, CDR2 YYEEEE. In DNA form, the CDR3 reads TGTGCCAGCAGCCTGCGGGGGTACCACACCTTC. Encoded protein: CASSLRGYHTF. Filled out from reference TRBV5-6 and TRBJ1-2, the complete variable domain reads DAGVTQSPTHLIKTRGQQVTLRCSPKSGHDTVSWYQQALGQGPQFIFQYYEEEERQRGNFPDRFSGHQFPNYSSELNVNALLLGDSALYLCASSLRGYHTFGSGTRLTVV.

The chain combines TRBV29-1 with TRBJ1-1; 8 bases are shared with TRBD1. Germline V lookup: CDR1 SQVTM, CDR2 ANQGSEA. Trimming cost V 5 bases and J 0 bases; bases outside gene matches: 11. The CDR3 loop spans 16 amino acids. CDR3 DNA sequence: TGCAGCGTTCTCCCCGGGACAGGTGTCTTGAACACTGAAGCTTTCTTT. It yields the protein CSVLPGTGVLNTEAFF.

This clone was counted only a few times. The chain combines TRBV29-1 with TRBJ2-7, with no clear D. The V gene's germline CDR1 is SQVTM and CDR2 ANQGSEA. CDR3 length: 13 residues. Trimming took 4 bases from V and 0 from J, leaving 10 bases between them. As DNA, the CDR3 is TGCAGCGTTGTCCTTTCCACCTCCTACGAGCAGTACTTC. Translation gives CSVVLSTSYEQYF.

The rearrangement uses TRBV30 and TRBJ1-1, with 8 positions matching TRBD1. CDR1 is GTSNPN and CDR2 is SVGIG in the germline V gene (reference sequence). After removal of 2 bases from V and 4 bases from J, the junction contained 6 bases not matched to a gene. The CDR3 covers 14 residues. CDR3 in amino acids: CAWSITGGSTEAFF. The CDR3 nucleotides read TGTGCCTGGAGTATCACAGGGGGAAGCACTGAAGCTTTCTTT.

CDR3 nucleotide sequence: TGTGCCAGCAGCTTAGGCGGACAGACGAATGAGCAGTTCTTC. Its translation is CASSLGGQTNEQFF. J is TRBJ2-1 and V is TRBV11-2; D is possibly TRBD1 (6 bases). The CDR3 is made up of 14 amino acids. V lost 1 base, J lost 7 bases, and 11 bases lay in between. Germline lookup yields CDR1 SGHAT and CDR2 FQNNGV.

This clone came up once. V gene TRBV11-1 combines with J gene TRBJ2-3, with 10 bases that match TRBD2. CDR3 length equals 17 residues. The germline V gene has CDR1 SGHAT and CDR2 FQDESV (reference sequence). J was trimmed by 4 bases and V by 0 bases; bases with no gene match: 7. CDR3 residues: CASSLAGLGTSADTQYF. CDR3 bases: TGTGCCAGCAGCTTAGCTGGTCTCGGGACTAGCGCAGATACGCAGTATTTT.

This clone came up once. In DNA form, the CDR3 reads TGCGCCAGCAGCTTGGACAGGCTTGAAGCTTTCTTT. This translates into CASSLDRLEAFF. V and J are TRBV5-1 and TRBJ1-1; tentative D call: TRBD1 (5 bases). V was trimmed by 0 bases and J by 7 bases, leaving 7 bases between them. This CDR3 has 12 residues. Germline V lookup: CDR1 SGHRS, CDR2 YFSETQ.

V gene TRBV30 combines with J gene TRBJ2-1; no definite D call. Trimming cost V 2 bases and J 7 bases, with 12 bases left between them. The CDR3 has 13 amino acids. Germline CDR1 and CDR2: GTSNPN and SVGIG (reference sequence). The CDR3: CAWSSGLTNEQFF. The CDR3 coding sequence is TGTGCCTGGAGTTCCGGGCTTACTAATGAGCAGTTCTTC.

The chain's CDR3 is CASSLVSGNRYEQYF. The DNA of the CDR3 is TGTGCCAGCAGCTTAGTATCAGGGAATAGGTACGAGCAGTACTTC. This chain links TRBV11-2 with TRBJ2-7; the D gene is possibly TRBD1 (5 bases). V lost 1 base to trimming and J lost 4 bases, with 14 bases between them. Germline loops: CDR1 SGHAT, CDR2 FQNNGV. This CDR3 contains 15 residues.

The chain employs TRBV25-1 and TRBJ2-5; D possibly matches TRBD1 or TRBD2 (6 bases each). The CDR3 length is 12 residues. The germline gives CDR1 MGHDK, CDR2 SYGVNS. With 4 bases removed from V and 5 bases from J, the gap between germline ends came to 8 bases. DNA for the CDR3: TGTGCCAGCAGTGTAGGGGGGGAGACCCAGTACTTC. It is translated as CASSVGGETQYF.

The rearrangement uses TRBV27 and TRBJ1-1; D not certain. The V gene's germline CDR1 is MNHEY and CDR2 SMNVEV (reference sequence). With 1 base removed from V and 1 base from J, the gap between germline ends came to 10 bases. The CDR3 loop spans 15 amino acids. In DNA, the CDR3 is TGTGCCAGCAGTTTATTCGCCTCAAAGAACACTGAAGCTTTCTTT. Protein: CASSLFASKNTEAFF.

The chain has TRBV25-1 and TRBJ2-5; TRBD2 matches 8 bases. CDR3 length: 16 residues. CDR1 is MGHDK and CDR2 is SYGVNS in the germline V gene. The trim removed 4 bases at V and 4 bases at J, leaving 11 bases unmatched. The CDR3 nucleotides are TGTGCCAGCAGTGGACATCGGGAGGGCCCGGGAGAGACCCAGTACTTC. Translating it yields CASSGHREGPGETQYF.

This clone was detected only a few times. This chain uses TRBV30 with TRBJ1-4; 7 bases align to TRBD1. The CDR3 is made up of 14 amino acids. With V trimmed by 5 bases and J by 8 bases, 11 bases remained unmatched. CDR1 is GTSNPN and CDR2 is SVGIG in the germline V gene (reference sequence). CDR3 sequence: CAWSTGTGDEKLFF. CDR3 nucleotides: TGTGCCTGGTCGACAGGGACGGGAGACGAAAAACTGTTTTTT.

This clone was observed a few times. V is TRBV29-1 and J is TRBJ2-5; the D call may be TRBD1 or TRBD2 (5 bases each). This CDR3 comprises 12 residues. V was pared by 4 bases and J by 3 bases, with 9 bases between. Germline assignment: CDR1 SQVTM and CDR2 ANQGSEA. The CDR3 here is CSVALGEETQYF. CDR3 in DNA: TGCAGCGTTGCATTGGGGGAAGAGACCCAGTACTTC.

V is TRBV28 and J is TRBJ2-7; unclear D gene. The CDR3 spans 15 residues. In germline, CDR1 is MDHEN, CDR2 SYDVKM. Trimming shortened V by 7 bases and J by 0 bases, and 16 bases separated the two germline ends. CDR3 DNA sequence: TGTGCCAGCACTTCCCCTGGCTCTGCCTCCTACGAGCAGTACTTC. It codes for CASTSPGSASYEQYF.

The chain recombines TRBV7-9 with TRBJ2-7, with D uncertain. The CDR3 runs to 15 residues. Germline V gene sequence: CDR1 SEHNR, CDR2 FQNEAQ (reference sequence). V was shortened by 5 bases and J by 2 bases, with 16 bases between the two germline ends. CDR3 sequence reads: CASSHRSPTTYEQYF. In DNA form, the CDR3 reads TGTGCCAGCAGCCATCGAAGTCCGACGACCTACGAGCAGTACTTC.

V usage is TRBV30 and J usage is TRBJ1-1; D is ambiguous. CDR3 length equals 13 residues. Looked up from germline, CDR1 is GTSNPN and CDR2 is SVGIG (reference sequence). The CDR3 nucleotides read TGTGCTGGGATAGCACGGCGGGGATCTGAAGCTTTCTTT. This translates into CAGIARRGSEAFF.

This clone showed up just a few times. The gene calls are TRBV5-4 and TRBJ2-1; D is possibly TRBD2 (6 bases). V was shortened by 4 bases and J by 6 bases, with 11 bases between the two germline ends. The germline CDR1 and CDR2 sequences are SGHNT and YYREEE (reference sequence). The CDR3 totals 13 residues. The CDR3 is CASSVSGGNEQFF. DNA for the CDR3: TGTGCCAGCAGCGTGTCCGGGGGCAATGAGCAGTTCTTC.

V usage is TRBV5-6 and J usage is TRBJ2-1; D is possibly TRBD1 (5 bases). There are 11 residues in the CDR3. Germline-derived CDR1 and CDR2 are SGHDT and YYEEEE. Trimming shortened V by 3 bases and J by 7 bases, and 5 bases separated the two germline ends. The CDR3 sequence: CASSYRNEQFF. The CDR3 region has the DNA TGTGCCAGCAGCTACAGGAATGAGCAGTTCTTC.

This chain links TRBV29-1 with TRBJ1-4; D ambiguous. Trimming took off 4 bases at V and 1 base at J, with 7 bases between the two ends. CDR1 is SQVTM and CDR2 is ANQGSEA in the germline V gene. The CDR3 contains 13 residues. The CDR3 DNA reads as TGCAGCGTTGCAAAGGGAACTAATGAAAAACTGTTTTTT. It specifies CSVAKGTNEKLFF.

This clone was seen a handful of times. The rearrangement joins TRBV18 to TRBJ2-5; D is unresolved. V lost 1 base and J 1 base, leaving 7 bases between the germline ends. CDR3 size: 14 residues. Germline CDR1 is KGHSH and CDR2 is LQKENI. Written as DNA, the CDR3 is TGTGCCAGCTCACCACGGGCCACCCAAGAGACCCAGTACTTC. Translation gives CASSPRATQETQYF.

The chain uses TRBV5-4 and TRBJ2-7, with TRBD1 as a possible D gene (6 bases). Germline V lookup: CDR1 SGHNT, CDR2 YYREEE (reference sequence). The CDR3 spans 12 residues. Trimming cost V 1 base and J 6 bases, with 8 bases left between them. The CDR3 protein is CASSLTGTEQYF. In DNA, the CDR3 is TGTGCCAGCAGCTTGACAGGGACCGAGCAGTACTTC.

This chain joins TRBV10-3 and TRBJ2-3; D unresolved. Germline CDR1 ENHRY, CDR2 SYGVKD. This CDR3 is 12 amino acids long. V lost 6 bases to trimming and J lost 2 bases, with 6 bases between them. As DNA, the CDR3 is TGTGCCATCAGCTCAGCCACAGATACGCAGTATTTT. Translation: CAISSATDTQYF.

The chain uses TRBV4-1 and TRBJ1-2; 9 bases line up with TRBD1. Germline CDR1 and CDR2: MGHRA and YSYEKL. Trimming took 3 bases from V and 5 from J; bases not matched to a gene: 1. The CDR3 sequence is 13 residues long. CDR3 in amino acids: CASSQGQGYGYTF. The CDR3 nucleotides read TGCGCCAGCAGCCAGGGACAGGGATATGGCTACACCTTC.

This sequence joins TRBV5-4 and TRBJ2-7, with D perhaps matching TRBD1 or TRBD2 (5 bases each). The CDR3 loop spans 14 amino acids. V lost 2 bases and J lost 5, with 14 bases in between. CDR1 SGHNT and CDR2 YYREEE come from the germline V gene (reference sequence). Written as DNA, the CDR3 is TGTGCCAGCAGCTTCGAGGGGCGGAGGAACGAGCAGTACTTC. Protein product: CASSFEGRRNEQYF.

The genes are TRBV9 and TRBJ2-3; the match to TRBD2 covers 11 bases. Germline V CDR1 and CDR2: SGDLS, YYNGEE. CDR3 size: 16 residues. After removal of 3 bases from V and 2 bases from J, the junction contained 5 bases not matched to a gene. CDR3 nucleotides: TGTGCCAGCAGCGATAGCGGGAGGGTCTACACAGATACGCAGTATTTT. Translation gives CASSDSGRVYTDTQYF.